A single sample gave rise to the 13 T cell receptor beta chains below, sequenced in a study of cytomegalovirus exposure and HLA in healthy donors. PCR amplification relied on 60 Vbeta primers (plus 13 Jbeta primers). This table comes from immunoSEQ multiplex PCR, and its TCRdb copy is limited to in-frame clones, with some not included. The table includes about 140,000 clones, about three quarters detected once. The sample was PBMCs. These receptors were collected from a woman aged 25 to 39 in good health and CMV-seronegative.

The rearrangement joins TRBV18 to TRBJ1-4; 7 positions agree with TRBD1. Germline CDR1 KGHSH, CDR2 LQKENI. The trim removed 3 bases at V and 7 bases at J, leaving 5 bases unmatched. The CDR3 loop spans 14 amino acids. This CDR3 is CASSPGQTFEKLFF. CDR3 in DNA: TGTGCCAGCTCACCGGGACAGACATTTGAAAAACTGTTTTTT.

This chain connects TRBV9 to TRBJ1-5; tentative D call: TRBD1 (5 bases). Germline V lookup: CDR1 SGDLS, CDR2 YYNGEE. The CDR3 has 15 amino acids. V shed 0 bases and J shed 4 bases, with 11 bases lying between them. CDR3 bases: TGTGCCAGCAGCGTAGGAGGGGAGGGAAATCAGCCCCAGCATTTT. Translating it yields CASSVGGEGNQPQHF.

The V and J genes are TRBV29-1 and TRBJ1-2; 8 bases map to TRBD1. Losses at the gene ends were 0 bases for V and 3 bases for J; bases not matched to a gene: 3. Germline V gene lookup returns CDR1 SQVTM and CDR2 ANQGSEA. CDR3 size: 14 residues. In nucleotides, the CDR3 is TGCAGCGTTGAAGATCAGGGGGCGGACTATGGCTACACCTTC. This encodes CSVEDQGADYGYTF.

The CDR3 DNA reads TGCGCCAGCAGCTTGGTCAGGGGGAACCCAGATACGCAGTATTTT. Amino acids: CASSLVRGNPDTQYF. The rearrangement uses TRBV5-1 and TRBJ2-3; TRBD1 agrees at 7 bases. CDR1 and CDR2 from the germline V gene are SGHRS and YFSETQ. J was trimmed by 4 bases and V by 0 bases; bases with no gene match: 5. The CDR3 runs 15 residues.

This clone was seen a few times. The V call is TRBV27, the J call TRBJ2-4, with D possibly matching TRBD2 (5 bases). The length of the CDR3 is 14 residues. Trimming stripped 4 bases from V and 6 bases from J, with 13 bases between. Per the germline V gene, CDR1 is MNHEY and CDR2 is SMNVEV (reference sequence). In nucleotides, the CDR3 is TGTGCCAGCAGTTCGGCCGACCGGGGAAACATTCAGTACTTC. Amino acids: CASSSADRGNIQYF.

The CDR3 DNA is TGTGCCAGCAGTGAAGTCGTAGAAAACACCATATATTTT. It translates to CASSEVVENTIYF. The rearrangement links TRBV6-5 to TRBJ1-3, with D hard to call. Per germline, CDR1 MNHEY and CDR2 SVGAGI. The ends were cut back, 5 bases at V and 6 bases at J, with 11 bases in the middle. The CDR3 is 13 residues long.

This clone came up once. The chain couples TRBV28 to TRBJ2-1; 11 bases are a match to TRBD1. The CDR3 sequence is 15 residues long. Germline CDR1 reads MDHEN; CDR2 reads SYDVKM. V trimming: 6 bases; J trimming: 5 bases; junction bases outside the gene matches: 6. The CDR3 DNA reads TGTGCCAGCAGGCCCCCGGGACAGGGGGACAATGAGCAGTTCTTC. Translation gives CASRPPGQGDNEQFF.

CDR3 bases: TGTGCCAGCAGCTTACACAACAGGGGTAGCTCCTACGAGCAGTACGTC. It is translated as CASSLHNRGSSYEQYV. V is TRBV11-2 and J is TRBJ2-7; 7 bases agree with TRBD1. J gave up 0 bases and V 2 bases, and 7 bases lay outside the gene matches. The CDR3 length is 16 residues. CDR1 is SGHAT, CDR2 FQNNGV, per germline.

The chain employs TRBV5-6 and TRBJ1-3; unclear D gene. The CDR3 is 14 amino acids. CDR1 and CDR2 (germline): SGHDT, YYEEEE. Trimming took 4 bases from V and 1 from J, leaving 9 bases between them. The CDR3 DNA reads as TGTGCCAGCAGCCGTCTTACATCTGGAAACACCATATATTTT. Translating it yields CASSRLTSGNTIYF.

V and J are TRBV7-9 and TRBJ1-5, with D unresolved. Per germline, CDR1 SEHNR and CDR2 FQNEAQ (reference sequence). CDR3 length equals 13 residues. The V gene lost 0 bases and the J gene lost 4 bases, with 4 bases spanning the gap. The CDR3 sequence is CASSLAANQPQHF. DNA for the CDR3: TGTGCCAGCAGCTTAGCCGCGAATCAGCCCCAGCATTTT.

The chain recombines TRBV7-3 with TRBJ2-1; TRBD2 might be the D (5 bases). V lost 3 bases and J lost 5, with 8 bases in between. CDR1 SGHTA and CDR2 FQGTGA come from the germline V gene. The CDR3 is 13 residues long. CDR3 DNA: TGTGCCAGCAGCTTCCAGGAGGACAATGAGCAGTTCTTC. Its protein product is CASSFQEDNEQFF.

This chain links TRBV6-5 with TRBJ2-2; D unresolved. V lost 0 bases and J lost 5, with 4 bases in between. In germline, CDR1 is MNHEY, CDR2 SVGAGI. The CDR3 extends over 13 amino acids. CDR3: CASSYSQTGELFF. The CDR3 nucleotides read TGTGCCAGCAGTTACTCCCAGACCGGGGAGCTGTTTTTT.

The CDR3 nucleotides read TGTGCCAGCAATTTGGGACAGGGAACTGAAGCTTTCTTT. The encoded protein is CASNLGQGTEAFF. V is TRBV2 and J is TRBJ1-1, with 9 bases identical to TRBD1. Unmatched junction bases numbered 5, after V lost 7 bases and J lost 5 bases. Germline CDR1 and CDR2: SNHLY and FYNNEI. The CDR3 totals 13 residues.